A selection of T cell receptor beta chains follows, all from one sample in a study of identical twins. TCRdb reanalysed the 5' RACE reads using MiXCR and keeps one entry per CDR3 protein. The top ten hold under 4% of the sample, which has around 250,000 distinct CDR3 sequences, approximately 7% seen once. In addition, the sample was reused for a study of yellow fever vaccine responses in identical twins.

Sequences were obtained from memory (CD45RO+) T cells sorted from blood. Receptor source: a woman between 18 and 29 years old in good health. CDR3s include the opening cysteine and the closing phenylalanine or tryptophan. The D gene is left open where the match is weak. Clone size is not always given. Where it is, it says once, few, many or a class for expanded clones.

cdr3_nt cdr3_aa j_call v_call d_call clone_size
TGTGCCAGCAGCGTAGTCACTCCTGCGGATACGCAGTATTTT CASSVVTPADTQYF TRBJ2-3 TRBV9 NA few
TGTGCCAGCAGCTCCGACGGGACCTCGAGGGGAAACACCATATATTTT CASSSDGTSRGNTIYF TRBJ1-3 TRBV5-5 NA many
TGTGCCAGCAGTTCGGGGGCCCTCCGCACAGATACGCAGTATTTT CASSSGALRTDTQYF TRBJ2-3 TRBV27 NA NA
TGTGCCAGCAGTTACTTGACTAGCGGGAGGGCCAACTACAATGAGCAGTTCTTC CASSYLTSGRANYNEQFF TRBJ2-1 TRBV6-2/TRBV6-3 TRBD2 many
TGTGCCATCAGGGTCTCTAGCGGCAAGGGGACCAATGAGCAGTTCTTC CAIRVSSGKGTNEQFF TRBJ2-1 TRBV10-3 TRBD2 many
TGTGCCAGCAGCTTAGGACTAGCGCTAATGAGCGAGCAGTACTTC CASSLGLALMSEQYF TRBJ2-7 TRBV11-2 TRBD2 many
TGTGCCAGCAACGGTGGGCATAATTCACCCCTCCACTTT CASNGGHNSPLHF TRBJ1-6 TRBV3-1 NA few
TGTGCCACCAGTGCCCACCGGGATCAGCCCCAGCATTTT CATSAHRDQPQHF TRBJ1-5 TRBV24-1 NA few
TGCAGTGCTAGTCCGGGGGCCGGCAATCAGCCCCAGCATTTT CSASPGAGNQPQHF TRBJ1-5 TRBV20-1 NA many
TGTGCCAGCGGATCTGCCAGGACCCTCCGGGAGCAGTACTTC CASGSARTLREQYF TRBJ2-7 TRBV12-3/TRBV12-4 NA many
TGCAGTACCCGTGGCGGGAGGGAGCTCCACGAGCAGTACTTC CSTRGGRELHEQYF TRBJ2-7 TRBV20-1 TRBD2 NA
TGTGCCAGCAGCCCGACTAGCGGTCCATCCTACAATGAGCAGTTCTTC CASSPTSGPSYNEQFF TRBJ2-1 TRBV7-9 TRBD2 many
TGTGCCACCAGTGATAAACCGGGGGTTGGGACCCAGTACTTC CATSDKPGVGTQYF TRBJ2-5 TRBV24-1 NA few
TGTGCTAGTGGTTTGGTAAATCCCCGAGGAGGTCTGCTATATAGCACAGATACGCAGTATTTT CASGLVNPRGGLLYSTDTQYF TRBJ2-3 TRBV12-5 NA NA
TGCAGTGCTAGAGTCCCCCACACCGGGGAGCTGTTTTTT CSARVPHTGELFF TRBJ2-2 TRBV20-1 NA NA
TGCGCCAGCAGCTGGGGACTAGTAGGTTCTGCTGAGCAGTTCTTC CASSWGLVGSAEQFF TRBJ2-1 TRBV5-1 TRBD2 many
TGCGCCAGCAGGACAGACATGAACACTGAAGCTTTCTTT CASRTDMNTEAFF TRBJ1-1 TRBV10-2 NA NA
TGTGCCAGCAGCGCGCAGACAGGGGATCGCGAAAAACTGTTTTTT CASSAQTGDREKLFF TRBJ1-4 TRBV7-2 TRBD1 NA
TGCGCCAGCAGCCGACAGGGTGATCGGTGGGACACCATATATTTT CASSRQGDRWDTIYF TRBJ1-3 TRBV4-1 TRBD1 few
TGTGCCAGCAGTGAGAGTGGCTACACCTTC CASSESGYTF TRBJ1-2 TRBV6-1 NA NA
TGTGCCACCAGTGAGTCAGGGGGCAATGAGCAGTTCTTC CATSESGGNEQFF TRBJ2-1 TRBV24-1 TRBD1 NA
TGTGCCAGCAGCTTAGTAGCCGGGGTAAGCTCCTACAATGAGCAGTTCTTC CASSLVAGVSSYNEQFF TRBJ2-1 TRBV7-2 NA NA
TGTGCCAGCAGCTTAGCACAGGGGGTGACAGATACGCAGTATTTT CASSLAQGVTDTQYF TRBJ2-3 TRBV11-2 TRBD1 few
TGCAGTGCTAGAGGGGGGGTAGGTTCACCCCTCCACTTT CSARGGVGSPLHF TRBJ1-6 TRBV20-1 NA NA
TGTGCCAGCAGCTTGGCCGACAGGGGGTTTGAGACCCAGTACTTC CASSLADRGFETQYF TRBJ2-5 TRBV5-6 TRBD1 NA
TGCAGTGCTAGAGATTTCTCCAGGGATAATGAAAAACTGTTTTTT CSARDFSRDNEKLFF TRBJ1-4 TRBV20-1 NA many
TGTGCCAGCAGCTTCACCCAAGAGACCCAGTACTTC CASSFTQETQYF TRBJ2-5 TRBV7-9 NA NA
TGTGCCAGCAGCTTAGTGGCGGGGCAGGCCCAAGAGACCCAGTACTTC CASSLVAGQAQETQYF TRBJ2-5 TRBV11-2 NA few
TGTGCCAGCAGTCCTTCTAGTACTGGGGCCAACGTCCTGACTTTC CASSPSSTGANVLTF TRBJ2-6 TRBV6-1 NA NA
TGTGCCAGCAGCTTAGGGGAGGCCAGGGCCTACAATGAGCAGTTCTTC CASSLGEARAYNEQFF TRBJ2-1 TRBV11-2 NA few
TGTGCCAGCAGCTTGGAACAGGGGGCAGGGACCCAGTACTTC CASSLEQGAGTQYF TRBJ2-5 TRBV11-3 TRBD1 few
TGTGCCACCAGTGACCCCGGACAGGGTAGGATCAATGAGCAGTTCTTC CATSDPGQGRINEQFF TRBJ2-1 TRBV24-1 TRBD1 few
TGCAGTGCCCTTCTAGGGACAGGGAACTTCCATGAGCAGTTCTTC CSALLGTGNFHEQFF TRBJ2-1 TRBV20-1 TRBD1 few
TGTGCCAGCAGCGTAGCTCCGGCGGCTAGCGGAGAAGAGACCCAGTACTTC CASSVAPAASGEETQYF TRBJ2-5 TRBV9 TRBD2 NA
TGTGCCAGTAGTGCGGACAGGGGTTTTGAGACCCAGTACTTC CASSADRGFETQYF TRBJ2-5 TRBV19 TRBD1 NA
TGTGCCAGCAGAGGGTGGTTGAACACTGAAGCTTTCTTT CASRGWLNTEAFF TRBJ1-1 TRBV2 NA many
TGCAGCGTCCCCGATAGGGCAGGGGGTTCAGCTAACTATGGCTACACCTTC CSVPDRAGGSANYGYTF TRBJ1-2 TRBV29-1 TRBD1 many
TGTGCCAGCAGTTACTCGACCCCCGGGACACTCTCCACCGGGGAGCTGTTTTTT CASSYSTPGTLSTGELFF TRBJ2-2 TRBV6-5 NA many
TGTGCCAGCAGTGAGGGCGGGGGGAAGGCTAACTATGGCTACACCTTC CASSEGGGKANYGYTF TRBJ1-2 TRBV25-1 NA NA
TGTGCCAGCAGCGGGCGACAGGGCTCTGGAAACACCATATATTTT CASSGRQGSGNTIYF TRBJ1-3 TRBV9 TRBD1 few
TGTGCCATCGTACAGGAGAACTATGGCTACACCTTC CAIVQENYGYTF TRBJ1-2 TRBV6-5 NA few
TGCAGTGCTAGAGGGGGAGCGGGTCCTACCTACACAGATACGCAGTATTTT CSARGGAGPTYTDTQYF TRBJ2-3 TRBV20-1 NA NA
TGTGCCAGCAGTCCACGGGAGTCCCACAATGAGCAGTTCTTC CASSPRESHNEQFF TRBJ2-1 TRBV12-3/TRBV12-4 NA many
TGTGCCAGCAGCCAAGTGATGTACTCTGGGGCCAACGTCCTGACTTTC CASSQVMYSGANVLTF TRBJ2-6 TRBV14 NA many
TGTGCCAGCAGCGTACGCGCTAGTTCCAATGAGCAGTTCTTC CASSVRASSNEQFF TRBJ2-1 TRBV9 NA few
TGCGCCAGCAGACAAACCACCGGGTCCACGGGGGAGCAGTACTTC CASRQTTGSTGEQYF TRBJ2-7 TRBV5-1 NA few
TGTGCCAGCAGTGTCGTCAGTAACACCGGGGAGCTGTTTTTT CASSVVSNTGELFF TRBJ2-2 TRBV6-1 NA few
TGTGCCAGCAGTTACGACAAACCTAACTATGGCTACACCTTC CASSYDKPNYGYTF TRBJ1-2 TRBV6-4 NA NA
TGCAGTGCTATCCGGACTAGCGGGAGGGCCGCGGATACGCAGTATTTT CSAIRTSGRAADTQYF TRBJ2-3 TRBV20-1 TRBD2 many
TGTGCCAGCAGCCCCGGGGACATCTACAATGAGCAGTTCTTC CASSPGDIYNEQFF TRBJ2-1 TRBV12-3/TRBV12-4 NA few
TGTGCCAGCAGTCCCCAGAATAGCAATCAGCCCCAGCATTTT CASSPQNSNQPQHF TRBJ1-5 TRBV27 NA many
TGCAGTGCTAGAGTTCCACCTGCGAACACCGGGGAGCTGTTTTTT CSARVPPANTGELFF TRBJ2-2 TRBV20-1 NA NA
TGCAGTGCTTGGGACAGGGGAGAGGTGGGGAACACCATATATTTT CSAWDRGEVGNTIYF TRBJ1-3 TRBV20-1 TRBD1 many
TGTGCCAGCGGTTGGGTAGCGGGAGGTGAGCAGTTCTTC CASGWVAGGEQFF TRBJ2-1 TRBV2 TRBD2 NA
TGTGCCAGCAGCCAGCGCGGGTTCCCGGCCTTCGATGAGCAGTTCTTC CASSQRGFPAFDEQFF TRBJ2-1 TRBV14 NA many